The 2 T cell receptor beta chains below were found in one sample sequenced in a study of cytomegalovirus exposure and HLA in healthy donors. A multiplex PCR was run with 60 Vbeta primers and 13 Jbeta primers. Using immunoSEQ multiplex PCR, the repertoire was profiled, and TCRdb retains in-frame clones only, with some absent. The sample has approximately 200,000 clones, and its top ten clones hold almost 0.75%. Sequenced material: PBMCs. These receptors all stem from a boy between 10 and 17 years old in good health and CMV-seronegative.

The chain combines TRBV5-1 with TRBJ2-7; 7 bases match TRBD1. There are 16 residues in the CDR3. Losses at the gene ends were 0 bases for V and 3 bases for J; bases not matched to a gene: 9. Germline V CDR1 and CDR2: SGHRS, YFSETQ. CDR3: CASSLARQGANYEQYF. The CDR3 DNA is TGCGCCAGCAGCTTGGCCCGACAGGGCGCCAACTACGAGCAGTACTTC.

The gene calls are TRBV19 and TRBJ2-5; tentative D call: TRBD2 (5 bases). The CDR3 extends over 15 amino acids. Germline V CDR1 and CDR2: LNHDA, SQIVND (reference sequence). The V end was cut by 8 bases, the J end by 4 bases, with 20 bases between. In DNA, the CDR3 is TGTGCCAGTCCGACACTAGACGCGGGCGGAGAGACCCAGTACTTC. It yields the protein CASPTLDAGGETQYF.